This entry is about one TCR beta chain. These data are taken from a study of blood T cell repertoires in COVID-19. Study overall: Whether acute or convalescent, the COVID-19 samples came from the United States, Italy and Spain. T cells, B-cell-depleted T cells, or PBMCs supplied cDNA or gDNA.

Original analysis: Counts of nucleated cells, estimated from reference gene primer amplification, were obtained. The method was immunoSEQ multiplex PCR; TCRdb's version includes in-frame clones alone and lacks a portion of them. The V and J calls and clone size are taken from that table; D and trimming were inferred from the DNA. The data hold about 78,000 clones, with about 92% observed a single time. The V and J ends lost 7 bases and 2 bases, in that order; junction bases with no gene match: 8. The CDR3 covers 14 residues. Germline V gene data show CDR1 as SGHTS and CDR2 as YDEGEE. This TCR was sampled from a woman aged 45-60 years in a cohort sampled during active COVID-19. Sequences were obtained from peripheral blood. J is TRBJ1-1 and V is TRBV5-8, with TRBD1 matching 7 bases. The CDR3 loop reads CASGGRGDNTEAFF. Written as DNA, the CDR3 is TGTGCCAGCGGGGGCAGGGGGGATAACACTGAAGCTTTCTTT.